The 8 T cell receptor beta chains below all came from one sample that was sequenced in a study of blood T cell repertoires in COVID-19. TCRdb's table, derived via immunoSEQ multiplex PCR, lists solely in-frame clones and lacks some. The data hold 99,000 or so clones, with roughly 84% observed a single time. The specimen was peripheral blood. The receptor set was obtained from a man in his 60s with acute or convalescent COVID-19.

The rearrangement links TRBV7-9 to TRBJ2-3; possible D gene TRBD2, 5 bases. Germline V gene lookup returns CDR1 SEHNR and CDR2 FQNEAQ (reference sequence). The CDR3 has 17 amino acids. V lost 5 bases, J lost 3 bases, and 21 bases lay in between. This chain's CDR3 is CASSGSGWEYRTDTQYF. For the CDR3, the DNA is TGTGCCAGCAGCGGGTCGGGGTGGGAGTATAGGACAGATACGCAGTATTTT.

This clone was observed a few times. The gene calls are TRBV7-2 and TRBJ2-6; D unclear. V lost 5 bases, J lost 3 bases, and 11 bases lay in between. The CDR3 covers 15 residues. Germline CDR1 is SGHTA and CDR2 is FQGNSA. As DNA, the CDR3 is TGTGCCAGCAGCCCCCCGAGGTATGGGGCCAACGTCCTGACTTTC. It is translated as CASSPPRYGANVLTF.

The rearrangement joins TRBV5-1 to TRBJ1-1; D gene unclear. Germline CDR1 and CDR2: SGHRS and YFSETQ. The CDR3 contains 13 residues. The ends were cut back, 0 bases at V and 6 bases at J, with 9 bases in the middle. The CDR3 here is CASSLVNGAEAFF. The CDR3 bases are TGCGCCAGCAGCTTGGTAAACGGGGCTGAAGCTTTCTTT.

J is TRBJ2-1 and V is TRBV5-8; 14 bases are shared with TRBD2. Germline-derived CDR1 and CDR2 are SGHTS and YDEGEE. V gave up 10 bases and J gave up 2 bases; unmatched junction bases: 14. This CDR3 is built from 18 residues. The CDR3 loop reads CAALRGLAGGLAYNEQFF. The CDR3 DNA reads TGTGCCGCACTAAGAGGACTAGCGGGAGGCCTCGCCTACAATGAGCAGTTCTTC.

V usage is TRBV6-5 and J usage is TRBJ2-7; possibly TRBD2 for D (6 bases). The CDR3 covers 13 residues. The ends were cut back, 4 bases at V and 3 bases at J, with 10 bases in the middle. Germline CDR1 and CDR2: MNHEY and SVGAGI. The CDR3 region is CASSSYSGYEQYF. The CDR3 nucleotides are TGTGCCAGCAGTTCGTATAGCGGCTACGAGCAGTACTTC.

The CDR3 sequence is CASSVGEGVITEAFF. In nucleotides, the CDR3 is TGTGCCAGCAGCGTAGGTGAAGGGGTTATAACTGAAGCTTTCTTT. This chain uses TRBV9 with TRBJ1-1; a possible D gene is TRBD1 (5 bases). The germline V and J ends were trimmed by 0 bases and 5 bases, with 14 bases remaining between them. The CDR3 runs 15 residues. Germline CDR1 and CDR2: SGDLS and YYNGEE.

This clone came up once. The CDR3 bases are TGTGCCAGCACCGGGGCTAATGAAAAACTGTTTTTT. Translated, it gives CASTGANEKLFF. The gene calls are TRBV11-2 and TRBJ1-4; D is unclear. The V end lost 7 bases, the J end lost 3 bases, and 6 bases lay between the germline ends. Germline V gives CDR1 SGHAT, CDR2 FQNNGV. The CDR3 sequence is 12 residues long. Drawing the rest from reference TRBV11-2 and TRBJ1-4, the complete variable domain is EAGVAQSPRYKIIEKRQSVAFWCNPISGHATLYWYQQILGQGPKLLIQFQNNGVVDDSQLPKDRFSAERLKGVDSTLKIQPAKLEDSAVYLCASTGANEKLFFGSGTQLSVL.

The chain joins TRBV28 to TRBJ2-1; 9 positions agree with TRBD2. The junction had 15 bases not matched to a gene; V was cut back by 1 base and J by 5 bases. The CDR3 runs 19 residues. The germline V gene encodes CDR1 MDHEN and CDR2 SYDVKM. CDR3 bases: TGTGCCAGCAGTTTATTTTGGACTAGCGTCCTTAGGGGTCACAATGAGCAGTTCTTC. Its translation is CASSLFWTSVLRGHNEQFF.